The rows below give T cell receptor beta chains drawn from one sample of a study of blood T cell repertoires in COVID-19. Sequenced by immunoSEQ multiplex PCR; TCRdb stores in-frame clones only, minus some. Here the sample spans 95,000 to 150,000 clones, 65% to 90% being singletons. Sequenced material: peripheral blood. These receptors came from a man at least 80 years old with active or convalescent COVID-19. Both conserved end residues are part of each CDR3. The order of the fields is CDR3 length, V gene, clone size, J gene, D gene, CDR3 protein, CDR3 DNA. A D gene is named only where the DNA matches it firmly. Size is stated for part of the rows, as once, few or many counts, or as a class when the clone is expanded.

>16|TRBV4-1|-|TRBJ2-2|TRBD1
CASSHTQGLNTGELFF
TGCGCCAGCAGCCACACACAGGGGTTGAACACCGGGGAGCTGTTTTTT
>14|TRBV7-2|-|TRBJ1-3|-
CANGEGGSGNTIYF
TGTGCCAACGGGGAAGGCGGCTCTGGAAACACCATATATTTT
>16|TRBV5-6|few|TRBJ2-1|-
CASSLLLSRTVNEQFF
TGTGCCAGCAGCTTGTTGTTAAGTCGAACAGTCAATGAGCAGTTCTTC
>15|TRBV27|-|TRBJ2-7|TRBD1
CASSPSTGGFDEQYF
TGTGCCAGCAGTCCGTCGACAGGGGGCTTCGACGAGCAGTACTTC
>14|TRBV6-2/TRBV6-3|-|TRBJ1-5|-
CASSPRGGRQPQHF
TGTGCCAGCAGCCCCCGGGGGGGGAGGCAGCCCCAGCATTTT
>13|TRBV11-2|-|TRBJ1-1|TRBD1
CASSLDRGTEAFF
TGTGCCAGCAGCCTAGACAGGGGCACTGAAGCTTTCTTT
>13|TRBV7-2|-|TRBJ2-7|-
CATGGGSAYEQYF
TGTGCCACCGGCGGAGGGAGTGCATACGAGCAGTACTTC
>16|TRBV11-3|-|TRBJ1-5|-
CASSLDQGGRGQPQHF
TGTGCCAGCAGCTTAGATCAGGGAGGAAGGGGTCAGCCCCAGCATTTT
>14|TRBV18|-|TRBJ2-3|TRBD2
CASSPLAGTDTQYF
TGTGCCAGCTCACCCCTAGCGGGCACAGATACGCAGTATTTT
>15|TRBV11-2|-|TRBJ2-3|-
CASTQGGAFTDTQYF
TGTGCCAGCACCCAAGGGGGGGCTTTCACAGATACGCAGTATTTT